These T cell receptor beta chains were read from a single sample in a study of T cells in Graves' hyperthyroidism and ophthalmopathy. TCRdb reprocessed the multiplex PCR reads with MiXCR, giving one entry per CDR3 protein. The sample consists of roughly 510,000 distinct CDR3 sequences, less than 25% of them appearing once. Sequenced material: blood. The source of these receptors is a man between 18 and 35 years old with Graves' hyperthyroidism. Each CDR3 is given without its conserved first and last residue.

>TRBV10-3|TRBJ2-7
AISESKTGGYEQY
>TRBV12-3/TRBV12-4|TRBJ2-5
ASGDSETQY
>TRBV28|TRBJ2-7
ASSFGFRGTLYEQY
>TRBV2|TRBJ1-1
ASSEWGDGVEAF
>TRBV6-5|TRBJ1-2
ASSRRDVGTRGYT
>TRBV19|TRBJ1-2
ASSIVRGDGYT
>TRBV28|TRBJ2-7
ASYTGGPSSYEQY
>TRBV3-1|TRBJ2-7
ASSQYPSGSYEQY
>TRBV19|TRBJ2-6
ATQVSGANVLT
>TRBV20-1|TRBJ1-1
SAREEGVRGTEAF
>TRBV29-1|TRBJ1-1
SVVTGGLGTEAF
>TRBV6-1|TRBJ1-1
ATKGGQETEAF
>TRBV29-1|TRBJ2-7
SVGVGQGAQYEQY
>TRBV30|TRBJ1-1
AWSVGPGLNTEAF
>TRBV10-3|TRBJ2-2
AISEPLRLAGDAGELF
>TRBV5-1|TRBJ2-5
ASRPTAGPTGTQY
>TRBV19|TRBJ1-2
ASTRDRAYGYT
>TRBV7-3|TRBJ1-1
ASSPQGTSTEAF
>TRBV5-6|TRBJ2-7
ASSFQGSPYEQY
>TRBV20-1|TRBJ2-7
SASGISSYEQY
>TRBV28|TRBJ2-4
ASSLPGHIQY
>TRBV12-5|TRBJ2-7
ASGPGTGMDEQY
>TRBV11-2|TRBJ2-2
ASSLGQGAGELF
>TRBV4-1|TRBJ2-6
ASSQGEGTSGANVLT
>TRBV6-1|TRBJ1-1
ASSPGGGSTEAF
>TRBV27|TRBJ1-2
ASKGQSGGYT
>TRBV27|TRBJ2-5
ASSLWGNGETQY
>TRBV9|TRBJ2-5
ASSVGRRVRETQY
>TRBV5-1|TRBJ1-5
ASSPGQGAEPQH
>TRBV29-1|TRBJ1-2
SVADRGDYGYT
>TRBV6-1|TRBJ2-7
ASSPLDGFYEQY
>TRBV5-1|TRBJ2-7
ASSLETGGVYEQY
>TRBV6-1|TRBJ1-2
ASSATNRGYGYT
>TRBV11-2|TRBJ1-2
ASSSRDSLRGYT
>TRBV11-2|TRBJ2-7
ASSLNPTQGLSYEQY